This T cell receptor beta chain was found in a study of CD8 T cells in ankylosing spondylitis listed by TCRdb under 2017. Regarding the complete study: The study profiled T cell receptor beta repertoires in healthy donors and ankylosing spondylitis patients to find disease-linked TCR variants. Peripheral blood samples were taken, and synovial fluid was additionally collected from ankylosing spondylitis patients. The whole study cohort included 85 to 120 healthy donors and 20 to 25 ankylosing spondylitis patients. Overall results and qualifications from the work: A TCR beta motif of seven or eight highly homologous amino acid variants appeared characteristic of blood from ankylosing spondylitis patients. The disease-linked clones showed a CD8+ phenotype and occurred at relatively low frequencies in peripheral blood. Some motif variants were previously reported in synovial fluid and blood of reactive arthritis patients, suggesting common disease-initiation mechanisms. According to the report, matched synovial fluid samples from ankylosing spondylitis patients were significantly enriched for the disease-linked clones.

Sequencing took place on an Illumina HiSeq 2500. Quantitative 5'-RACE with molecular barcodes was the method used to prepare the TCR beta libraries. The study's processing was this. A new computational method based on a probabilistic model of VDJ rearrangement was used to identify disease-linked TCR variants. TCRdb trimmed the raw reads at Q25, called clones with MiXCR and kept productive beta chains. Each entry is one CDR3 protein sequence, shown with its most common DNA and genes. TCRdb's processing, not the authors' own work, is the source of the V and J calls. Across this sample there are under 300,000 distinct CDR3 sequences, with approximately 11% seen only once. 6% to 8% of the sample is held by the ten biggest clonotypes. The CDR3 spans 13 residues, from the cysteine through the phenylalanine. The read is trimmed to its CDR3 DNA, 39 bases read in frame from base 1. The germline V gene supplies CDR1 SQVTM and CDR2 ANQGSEA. The V and J ends are trimmed by 2 bases and 6 bases, leaving 11 bases between them.

This clonotype was observed many times. The clone's antigen remains unknown. Base qualities are missing; no much larger clone stands one base away. This sequence was found in a male donor with ankylosing spondylitis or in good health (not recorded which). The chain joins TRBV29-1 to TRBJ2-1, with no D gene named confidently. The sequencing input was blood, either unsorted or a sorted T cell fraction (not recorded which). The CDR3 protein: CSVELGSPNEQFF. The DNA sequence reads TGCAGCGTTGAATTAGGTAGTCCCAATGAGCAGTTCTTC.